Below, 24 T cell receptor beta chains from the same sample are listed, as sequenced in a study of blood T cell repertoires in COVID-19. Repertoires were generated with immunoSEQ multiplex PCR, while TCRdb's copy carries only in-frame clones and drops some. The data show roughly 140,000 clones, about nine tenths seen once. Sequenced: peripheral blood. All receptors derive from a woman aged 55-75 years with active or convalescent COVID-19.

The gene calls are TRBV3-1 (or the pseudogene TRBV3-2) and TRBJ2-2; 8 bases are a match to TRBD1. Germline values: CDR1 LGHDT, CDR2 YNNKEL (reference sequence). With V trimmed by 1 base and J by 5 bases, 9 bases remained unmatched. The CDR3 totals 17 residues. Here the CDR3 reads CASSQGTGWLRTGELFF. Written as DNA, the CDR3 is TGTGCCAGCAGCCAAGGGACAGGGTGGTTAAGAACCGGGGAGCTGTTTTTT.

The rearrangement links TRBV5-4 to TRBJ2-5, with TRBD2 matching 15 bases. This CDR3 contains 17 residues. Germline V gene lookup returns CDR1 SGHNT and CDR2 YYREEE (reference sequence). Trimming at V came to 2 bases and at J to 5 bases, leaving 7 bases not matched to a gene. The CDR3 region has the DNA TGTGCCAGCAGCTTAAGGACTAGCGGGGGGGCCGGTGAGACCCAGTACTTC. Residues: CASSLRTSGGAGETQYF.

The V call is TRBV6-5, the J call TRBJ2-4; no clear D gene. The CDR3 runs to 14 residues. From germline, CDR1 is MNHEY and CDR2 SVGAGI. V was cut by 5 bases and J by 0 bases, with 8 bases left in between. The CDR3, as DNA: TGTGCCAGCAGTACCCAGGAAGCCAAAAACATTCAGTACTTC. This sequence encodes CASSTQEAKNIQYF.

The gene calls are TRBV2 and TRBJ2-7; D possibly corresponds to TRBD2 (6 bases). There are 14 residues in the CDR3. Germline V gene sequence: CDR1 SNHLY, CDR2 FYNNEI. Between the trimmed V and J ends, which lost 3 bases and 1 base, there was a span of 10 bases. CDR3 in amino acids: CASSDWRVSYEQYF. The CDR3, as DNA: TGTGCCAGCAGTGATTGGAGGGTATCCTACGAGCAGTACTTC.

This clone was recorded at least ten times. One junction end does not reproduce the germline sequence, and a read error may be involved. The CDR3 spells CASSIVGLAGGPNF. The CDR3 DNA reads as TGTGCCAGTAGTATCGTGGGACTAGCGGGGGGGCCAAATTTT. The chain recombines TRBV19 with TRBJ2-3, with TRBD2 matching over 16 bases. Germline assignment: CDR1 LNHDA and CDR2 SQIVND (reference sequence). This CDR3 has 14 amino acids.

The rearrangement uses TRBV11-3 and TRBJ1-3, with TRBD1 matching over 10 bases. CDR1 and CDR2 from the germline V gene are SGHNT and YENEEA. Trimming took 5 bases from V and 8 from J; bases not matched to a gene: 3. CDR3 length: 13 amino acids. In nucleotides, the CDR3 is TGTGCCAGCAGCCGGGACAGGGGAGACACCATATATTTT. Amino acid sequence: CASSRDRGDTIYF.

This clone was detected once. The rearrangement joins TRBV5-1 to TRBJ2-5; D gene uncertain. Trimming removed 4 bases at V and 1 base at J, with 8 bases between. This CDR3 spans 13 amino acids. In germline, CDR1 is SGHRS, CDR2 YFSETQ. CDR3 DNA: TGCGCCAGCAGCCCTAACGGCCAAGAGACCCAGTACTTC. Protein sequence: CASSPNGQETQYF.

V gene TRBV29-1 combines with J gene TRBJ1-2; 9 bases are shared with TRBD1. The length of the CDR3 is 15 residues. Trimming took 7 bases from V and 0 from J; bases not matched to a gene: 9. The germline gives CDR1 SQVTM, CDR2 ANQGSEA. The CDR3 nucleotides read TGCAGCGCCGGCGGGACAGGGTGGCCTAACTATGGCTACACCTTC. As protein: CSAGGTGWPNYGYTF.

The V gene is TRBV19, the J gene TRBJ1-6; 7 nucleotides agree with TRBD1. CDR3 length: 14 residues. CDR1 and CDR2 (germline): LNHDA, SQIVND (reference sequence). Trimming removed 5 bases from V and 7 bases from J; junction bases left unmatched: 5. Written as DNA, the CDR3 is TGTGCCAGTAGTCGAATCAGGGGGAATTCACCCCTCCACTTT. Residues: CASSRIRGNSPLHF. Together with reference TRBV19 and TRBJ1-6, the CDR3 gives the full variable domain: DGGITQSPKYLFRKEGQNVTLSCEQNLNHDAMYWYRQDPGQGLRLIYYSQIVNDFQKGDIAEGYSVSREKKESFPLTVTSAQKNPTAFYLCASSRIRGNSPLHFGNGTRLTVT.

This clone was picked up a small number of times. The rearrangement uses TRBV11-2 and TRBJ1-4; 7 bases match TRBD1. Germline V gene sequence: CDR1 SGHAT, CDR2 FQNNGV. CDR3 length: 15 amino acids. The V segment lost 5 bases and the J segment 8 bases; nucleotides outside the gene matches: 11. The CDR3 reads CASSPLGQAVEKLFF. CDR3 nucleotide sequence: TGTGCCAGCAGCCCACTAGGACAGGCGGTGGAAAAACTGTTTTTT.

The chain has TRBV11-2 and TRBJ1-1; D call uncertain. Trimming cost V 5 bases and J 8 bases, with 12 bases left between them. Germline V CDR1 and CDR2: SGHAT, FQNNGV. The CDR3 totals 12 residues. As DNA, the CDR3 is TGTGCCAGCAGCCTAGTCCACGGGGAAGCTTTCTTT. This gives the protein CASSLVHGEAFF. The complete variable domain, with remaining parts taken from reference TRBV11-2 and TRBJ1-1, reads EAGVAQSPRYKIIEKRQSVAFWCNPISGHATLYWYQQILGQGPKLLIQFQNNGVVDDSQLPKDRFSAERLKGVDSTLKIQPAKLEDSAVYLCASSLVHGEAFFGQGTRLTVV.

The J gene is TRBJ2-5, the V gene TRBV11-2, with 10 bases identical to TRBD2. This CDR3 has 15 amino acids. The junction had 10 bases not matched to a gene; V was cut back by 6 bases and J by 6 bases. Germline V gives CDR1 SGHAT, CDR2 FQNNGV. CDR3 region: CASSSLAGVGKTQYF. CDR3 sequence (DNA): TGTGCCAGCAGTTCCCTAGCGGGGGTAGGGAAGACCCAGTACTTC.

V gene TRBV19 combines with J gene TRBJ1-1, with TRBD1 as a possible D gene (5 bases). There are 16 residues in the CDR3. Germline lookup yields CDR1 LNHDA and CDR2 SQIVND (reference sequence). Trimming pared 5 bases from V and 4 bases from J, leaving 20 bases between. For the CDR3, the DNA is TGTGCCAGTAGTGGCGGTAGGGGTACCACCCCCACTGAAGCTTTCTTT. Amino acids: CASSGGRGTTPTEAFF.

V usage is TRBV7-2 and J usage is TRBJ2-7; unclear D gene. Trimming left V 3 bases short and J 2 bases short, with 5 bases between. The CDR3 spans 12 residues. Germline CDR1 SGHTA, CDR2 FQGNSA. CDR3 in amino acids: CASSFQTYEQYF. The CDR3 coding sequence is TGTGCCAGCAGCTTCCAGACCTACGAGCAGTACTTC.

The CDR3 is CASLPGQGNQPQHF. In DNA form, the CDR3 reads TGTGCCAGTCTCCCGGGACAGGGCAATCAGCCCCAGCATTTT. This sequence joins TRBV19 and TRBJ1-5, with 8 bases that match TRBD1. V lost 8 bases to trimming and J lost 2 bases; unmatched junction nucleotides: 5. Germline-derived CDR1 and CDR2 are LNHDA and SQIVND (reference sequence). This CDR3 has 14 amino acids. The variable domain in full, with the rest retrieved from reference TRBV19 and TRBJ1-5, is DGGITQSPKYLFRKEGQNVTLSCEQNLNHDAMYWYRQDPGQGLRLIYYSQIVNDFQKGDIAEGYSVSREKKESFPLTVTSAQKNPTAFYLCASLPGQGNQPQHFGDGTRLSIL.

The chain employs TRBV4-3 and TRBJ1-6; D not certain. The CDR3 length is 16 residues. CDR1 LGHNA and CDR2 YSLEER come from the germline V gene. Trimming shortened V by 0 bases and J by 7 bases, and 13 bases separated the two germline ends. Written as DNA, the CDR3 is TGCGCCAGCAGCCAAGATCTGGAGGGTGGCAATTCACCCCTCCACTTT. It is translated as CASSQDLEGGNSPLHF.

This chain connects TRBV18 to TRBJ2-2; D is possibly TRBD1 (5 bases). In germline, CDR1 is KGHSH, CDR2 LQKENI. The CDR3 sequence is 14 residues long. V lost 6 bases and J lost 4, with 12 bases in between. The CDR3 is CASSLDRATGELFF. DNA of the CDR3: TGTGCCAGCTCCCTAGACAGAGCCACCGGGGAGCTGTTTTTT.

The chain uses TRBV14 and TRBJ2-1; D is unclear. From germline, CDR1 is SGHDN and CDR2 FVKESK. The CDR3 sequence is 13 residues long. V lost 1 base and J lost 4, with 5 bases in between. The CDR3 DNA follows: TGTGCCAGCAGCCAAGCAGGATACAATGAGCAGTTCTTC. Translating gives CASSQAGYNEQFF.

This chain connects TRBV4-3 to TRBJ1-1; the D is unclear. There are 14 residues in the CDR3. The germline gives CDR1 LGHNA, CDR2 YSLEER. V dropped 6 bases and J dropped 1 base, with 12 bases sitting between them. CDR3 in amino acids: CASRRITENTEAFF. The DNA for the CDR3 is TGCGCCAGCAGAAGAATTACAGAGAACACTGAAGCTTTCTTT.

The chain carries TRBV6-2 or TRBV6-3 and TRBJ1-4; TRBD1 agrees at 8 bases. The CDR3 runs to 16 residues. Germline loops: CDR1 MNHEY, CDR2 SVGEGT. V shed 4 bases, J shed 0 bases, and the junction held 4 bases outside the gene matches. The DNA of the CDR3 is TGTGCCAGCAGTTCCGACAGGGGTGCAACTAATGAAAAACTGTTTTTT. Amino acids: CASSSDRGATNEKLFF.

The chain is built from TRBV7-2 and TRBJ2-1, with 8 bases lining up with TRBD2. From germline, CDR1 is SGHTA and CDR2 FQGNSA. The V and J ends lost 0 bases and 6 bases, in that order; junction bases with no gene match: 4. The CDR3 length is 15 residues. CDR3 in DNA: TGTGCCAGCAGCTTAGCGAGCGGGGGACTCAATGAGCAGTTCTTC. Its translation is CASSLASGGLNEQFF.

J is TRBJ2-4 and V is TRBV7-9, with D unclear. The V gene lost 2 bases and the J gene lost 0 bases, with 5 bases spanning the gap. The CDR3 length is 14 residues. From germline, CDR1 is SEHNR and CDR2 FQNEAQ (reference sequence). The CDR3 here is CASSLSGAKNIQYF. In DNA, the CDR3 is TGTGCCAGCAGCTTATCGGGAGCCAAAAACATTCAGTACTTC. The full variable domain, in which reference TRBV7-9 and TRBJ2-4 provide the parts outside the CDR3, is DTGVSQNPRHKITKRGQNVTFRCDPISEHNRLYWYRQTLGQGPEFLTYFQNEAQLEKSRLLSDRFSAERPKGSFSTLEIQRTEQGDSAMYLCASSLSGAKNIQYFGAGTRLSVL.

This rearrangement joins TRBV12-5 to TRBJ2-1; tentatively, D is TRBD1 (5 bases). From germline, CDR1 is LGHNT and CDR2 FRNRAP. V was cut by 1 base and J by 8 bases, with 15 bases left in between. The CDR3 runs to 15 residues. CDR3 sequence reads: CASGLGGHRYHEQFF. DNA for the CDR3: TGTGCTAGTGGTTTGGGTGGTCACAGGTACCATGAGCAGTTCTTC. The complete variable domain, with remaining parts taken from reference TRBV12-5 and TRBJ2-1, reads DARVTQTPRHKVTEMGQEVTMRCQPILGHNTVFWYRQTMMQGLELLAYFRNRAPLDDSGMPKDRFSAEMPDATLATLKIQPSEPRDSAVYFCASGLGGHRYHEQFFGPGTRLTVL.

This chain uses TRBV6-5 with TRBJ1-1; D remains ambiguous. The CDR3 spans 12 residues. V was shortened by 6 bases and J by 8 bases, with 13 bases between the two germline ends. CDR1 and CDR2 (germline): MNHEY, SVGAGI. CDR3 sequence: CASSSRSGEAFF. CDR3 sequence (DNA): TGTGCCAGCAGCAGCAGGTCTGGGGAAGCTTTCTTT.